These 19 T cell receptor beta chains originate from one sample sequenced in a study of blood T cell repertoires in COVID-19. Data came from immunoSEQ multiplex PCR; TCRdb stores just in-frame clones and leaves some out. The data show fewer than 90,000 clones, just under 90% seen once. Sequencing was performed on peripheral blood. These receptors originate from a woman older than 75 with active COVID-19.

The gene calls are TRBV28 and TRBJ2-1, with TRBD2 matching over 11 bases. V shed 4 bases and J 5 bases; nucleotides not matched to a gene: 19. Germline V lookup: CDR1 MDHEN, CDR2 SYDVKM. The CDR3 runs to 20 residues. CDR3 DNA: TGTGCCAGCAGTTCCGCCTCTGGGGGGCTAGCGGGAGGTCACCACAATGAGCAGTTCTTC. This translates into CASSSASGGLAGGHHNEQFF. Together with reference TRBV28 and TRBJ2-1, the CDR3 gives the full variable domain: DVKVTQSSRYLVKRTGEKVFLECVQDMDHENMFWYRQDPGLGLRLIYFSYDVKMKEKGDIPEGYSVSREKKERFSLILESASTNQTSMYLCASSSASGGLAGGHHNEQFFGPGTRLTVL.

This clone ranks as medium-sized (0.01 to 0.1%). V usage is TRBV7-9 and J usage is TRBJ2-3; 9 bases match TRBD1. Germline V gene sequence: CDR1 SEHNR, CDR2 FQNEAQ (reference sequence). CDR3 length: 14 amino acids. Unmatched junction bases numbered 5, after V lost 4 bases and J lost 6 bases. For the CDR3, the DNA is TGTGCCAGCAGCTCCGGGACAGGGTACGATACGCAGTATTTT. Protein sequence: CASSSGTGYDTQYF.

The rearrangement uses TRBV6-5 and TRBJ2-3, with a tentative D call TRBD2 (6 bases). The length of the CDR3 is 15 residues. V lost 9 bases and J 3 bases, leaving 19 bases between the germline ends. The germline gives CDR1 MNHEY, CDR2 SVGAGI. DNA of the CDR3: TGTGCCAGTCCTAGGTGGCGGGAAGAGACAGATACGCAGTATTTT. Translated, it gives CASPRWREETDTQYF.

CDR3 nucleotides: TGTGCCAGCAGGTATCCAGTGACCGGGGAGCTGTTTTTT. This gives the protein CASRYPVTGELFF. The chain carries TRBV28 and TRBJ2-2; D is ambiguous. With 6 bases removed from V and 5 bases from J, the gap between germline ends came to 10 bases. This CDR3 has 13 amino acids. The V gene's germline CDR1 is MDHEN and CDR2 SYDVKM.

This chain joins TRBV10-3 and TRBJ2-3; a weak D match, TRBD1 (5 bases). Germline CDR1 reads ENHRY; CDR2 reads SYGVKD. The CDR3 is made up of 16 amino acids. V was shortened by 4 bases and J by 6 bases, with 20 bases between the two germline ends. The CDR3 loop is CAISAPYTKQEDTQYF. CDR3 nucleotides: TGTGCCATCAGTGCCCCTTATACTAAACAGGAGGATACGCAGTATTTT.

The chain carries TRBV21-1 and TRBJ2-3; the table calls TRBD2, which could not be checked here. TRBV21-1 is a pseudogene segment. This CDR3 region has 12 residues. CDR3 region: CATQEGADTQYF. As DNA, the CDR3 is TGTGCCACCCAGGAGGGTGCAGATACGCAGTATTTT.

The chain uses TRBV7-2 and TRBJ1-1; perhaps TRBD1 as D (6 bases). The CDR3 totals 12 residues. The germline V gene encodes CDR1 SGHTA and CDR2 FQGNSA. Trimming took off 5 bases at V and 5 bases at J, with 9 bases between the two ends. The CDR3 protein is CASSSRGTEAFF. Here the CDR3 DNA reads TGTGCCAGCAGCAGCAGGGGTACTGAAGCTTTCTTT.

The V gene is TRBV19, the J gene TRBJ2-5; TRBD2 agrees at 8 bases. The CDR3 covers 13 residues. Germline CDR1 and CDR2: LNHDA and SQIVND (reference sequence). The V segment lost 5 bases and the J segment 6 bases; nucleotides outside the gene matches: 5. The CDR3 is CASSPGGRQTQYF. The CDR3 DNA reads TGTGCCAGTAGTCCGGGCGGGAGGCAGACCCAGTACTTC.

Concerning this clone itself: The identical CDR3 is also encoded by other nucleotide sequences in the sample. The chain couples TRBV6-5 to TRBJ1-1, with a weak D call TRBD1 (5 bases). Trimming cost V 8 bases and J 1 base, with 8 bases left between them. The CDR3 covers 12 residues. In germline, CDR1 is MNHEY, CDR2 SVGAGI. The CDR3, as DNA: TGTGCCAGCGACAGAGCGAACACTGAAGCTTTCTTT. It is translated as CASDRANTEAFF.

CDR3 in DNA: TGTGCCATCAGTGAGGGGACAGGGCACTACGAGCAGTACTTC. Encoded protein: CAISEGTGHYEQYF. This sequence joins TRBV10-3 and TRBJ2-7, with 9 bases lining up with TRBD1. V shed 2 bases, J shed 3 bases, and the junction held 2 bases outside the gene matches. CDR3 length: 14 amino acids. CDR1 ENHRY and CDR2 SYGVKD come from the germline V gene.

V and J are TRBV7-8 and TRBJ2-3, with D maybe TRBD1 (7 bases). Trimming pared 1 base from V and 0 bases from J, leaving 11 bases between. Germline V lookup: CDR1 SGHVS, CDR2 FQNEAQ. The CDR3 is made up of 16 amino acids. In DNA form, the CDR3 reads TGTGCCAGCAGCTTAGTCCAGGGGGGAAGCACAGATACGCAGTATTTT. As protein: CASSLVQGGSTDTQYF.

The CDR3 spells CASSLWEEGADTQYF. CDR3 DNA: TGTGCCAGCAGCTTGTGGGAGGAAGGGGCAGATACGCAGTATTTT. This chain links TRBV5-4 with TRBJ2-3; a weak D match, TRBD2 (6 bases). The germline V gene encodes CDR1 SGHNT and CDR2 YYREEE (reference sequence). This CDR3 is 15 amino acids long. The V end lost 1 base, the J end lost 4 bases, and 13 bases lay between the germline ends.

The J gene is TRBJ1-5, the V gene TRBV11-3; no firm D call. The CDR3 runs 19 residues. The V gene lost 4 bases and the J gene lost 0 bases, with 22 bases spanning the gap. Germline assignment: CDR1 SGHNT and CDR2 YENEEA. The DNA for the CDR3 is TGTGCCAGCAGCTCCCCCAGGTGGGCGCCTAATTTTAGCAATCAGCCCCAGCATTTT. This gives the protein CASSSPRWAPNFSNQPQHF.

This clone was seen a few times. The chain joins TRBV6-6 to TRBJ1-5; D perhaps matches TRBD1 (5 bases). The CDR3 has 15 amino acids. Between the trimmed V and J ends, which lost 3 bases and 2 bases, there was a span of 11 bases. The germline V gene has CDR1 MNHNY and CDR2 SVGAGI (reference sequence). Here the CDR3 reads CASSYYGAGNQPQHF. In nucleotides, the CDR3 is TGTGCCAGCAGTTATTATGGGGCCGGCAATCAGCCCCAGCATTTT.

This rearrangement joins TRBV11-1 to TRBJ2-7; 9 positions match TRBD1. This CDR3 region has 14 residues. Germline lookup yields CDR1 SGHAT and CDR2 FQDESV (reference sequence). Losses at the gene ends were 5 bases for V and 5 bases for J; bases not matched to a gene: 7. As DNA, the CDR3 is TGTGCCAGCAGCGCCCGGGACAGGGACCACGAGCAGTACTTC. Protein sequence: CASSARDRDHEQYF.

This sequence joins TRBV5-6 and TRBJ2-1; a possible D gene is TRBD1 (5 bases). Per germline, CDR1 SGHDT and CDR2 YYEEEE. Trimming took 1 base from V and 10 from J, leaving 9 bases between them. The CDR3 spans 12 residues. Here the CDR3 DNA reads TGTGCCAGCAGCTTGATTGGGGCAGAGCAGTTCTTC. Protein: CASSLIGAEQFF. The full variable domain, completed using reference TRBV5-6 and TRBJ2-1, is DAGVTQSPTHLIKTRGQQVTLRCSPKSGHDTVSWYQQALGQGPQFIFQYYEEEERQRGNFPDRFSGHQFPNYSSELNVNALLLGDSALYLCASSLIGAEQFFGPGTRLTVL.

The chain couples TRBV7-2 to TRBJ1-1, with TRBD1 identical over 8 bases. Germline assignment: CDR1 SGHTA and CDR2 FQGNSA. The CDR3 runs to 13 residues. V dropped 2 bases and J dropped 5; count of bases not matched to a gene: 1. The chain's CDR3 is CASSLQGATEAFF. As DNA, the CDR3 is TGTGCCAGCAGCTTACAGGGGGCTACTGAAGCTTTCTTT.

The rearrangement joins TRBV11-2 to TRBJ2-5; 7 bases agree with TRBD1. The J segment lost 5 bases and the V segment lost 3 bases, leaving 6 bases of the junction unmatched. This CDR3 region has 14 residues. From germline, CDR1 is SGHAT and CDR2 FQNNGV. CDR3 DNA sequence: TGTGCCAGCAGCTTGCGAGGGGGCATGGAGACCCAGTACTTC. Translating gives CASSLRGGMETQYF.

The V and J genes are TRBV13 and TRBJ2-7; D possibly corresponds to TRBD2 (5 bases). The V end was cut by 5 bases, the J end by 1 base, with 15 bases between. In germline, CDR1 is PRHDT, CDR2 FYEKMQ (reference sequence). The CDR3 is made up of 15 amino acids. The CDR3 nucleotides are TGTGCCAGCAGCGCGTCGAGGGATGGGTCCTACGAGCAGTACTTC. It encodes CASSASRDGSYEQYF.